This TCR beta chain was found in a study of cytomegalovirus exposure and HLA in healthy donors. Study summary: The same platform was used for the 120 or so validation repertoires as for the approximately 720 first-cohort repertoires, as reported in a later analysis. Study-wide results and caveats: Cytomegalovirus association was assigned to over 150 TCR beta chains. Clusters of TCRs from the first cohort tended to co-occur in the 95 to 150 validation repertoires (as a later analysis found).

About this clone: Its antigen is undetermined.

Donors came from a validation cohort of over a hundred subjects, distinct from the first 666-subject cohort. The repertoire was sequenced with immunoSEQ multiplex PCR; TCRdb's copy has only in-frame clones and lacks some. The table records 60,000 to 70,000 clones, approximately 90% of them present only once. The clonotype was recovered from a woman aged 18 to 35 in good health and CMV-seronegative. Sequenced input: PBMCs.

The CDR3 sequence is CASSFPGGNTEAFF. The CDR3 coding sequence is TGCGCCAGCAGCTTTCCGGGGGGTAACACTGAAGCTTTCTTT. The rearrangement links TRBV5-1 to TRBJ1-1; D is perhaps TRBD1 (5 bases). The germline V gene has CDR1 SGHRS and CDR2 YFSETQ. The CDR3 totals 14 residues. V was pared by 2 bases and J by 2 bases, with 10 bases between.